The 21 T cell receptor beta chains below were found in one sample sequenced in a study of neurological immune-mediated disorders. TCRdb used MiXCR to reprocess the 5' RACE reads, holding one entry per CDR3 protein. The table lists 25,000 to 40,000 distinct CDR3 sequences, around 1.5% of them singletons. The sequenced sample consisted of PBMCs. The receptors were gathered from a woman in her twenties or thirties with multiple sclerosis.

This clonotype occurred many times. This rearrangement joins TRBV4-3 to TRBJ1-2; the match to TRBD1 covers 7 bases. The CDR3 totals 16 residues. The germline V gene has CDR1 LGHNA and CDR2 YSLEER. V lost 0 bases, J lost 3 bases, and 7 bases stayed unmatched. Here the CDR3 DNA reads TGCGCCAGCAGCCAAGATCAGGGGGTGCTCGACTATGGCTACACCTTC. It yields the protein CASSQDQGVLDYGYTF.

Ten or more counts support this clonotype. CDR3 sequence: CAIRGTANTGELFF. CDR3 coding DNA: TGTGCCATCAGAGGGACAGCGAACACCGGGGAGCTGTTTTTT. The V gene is TRBV10-3, the J gene TRBJ2-2, with 7 bases fitting TRBD1. V shed 6 bases and J 0 bases; nucleotides not matched to a gene: 1. CDR3 length equals 14 residues. Germline V CDR1 and CDR2: ENHRY, SYGVKD.

This clonotype was seen many times. The chain recombines TRBV7-9 with TRBJ2-3, with TRBD2 matching 8 bases. The CDR3 spans 15 residues. Germline V gene sequence: CDR1 SEHNR, CDR2 FQNEAQ (reference sequence). The ends lost 5 bases at V and 2 bases at J; junction bases unmatched: 6. CDR3: CASSDKRGTTDTQYF. CDR3 in DNA: TGTGCCAGCAGCGATAAGCGGGGGACCACAGATACGCAGTATTTT.

This clonotype came up many times. The chain couples TRBV7-7 to TRBJ2-5; 10 nucleotides align to TRBD2. The CDR3 is 15 residues long. J gave up 0 bases and V 8 bases, and 6 bases lay outside the gene matches. CDR1 and CDR2 from the germline V gene are SSHAT and FNYEAQ (reference sequence). The CDR3 region has the DNA TGTGCCAGCGCAGTTCTAGCGGGGGACCAAGAGACCCAGTACTTC. Translation: CASAVLAGDQETQYF.

This clonotype was recorded many times. The chain recombines TRBV20-1 with TRBJ1-5, with D possibly TRBD1 on 6 matching bases. In germline, CDR1 is DFQATT, CDR2 SNEGSKA (reference sequence). The length of the CDR3 is 15 residues. Trimming took off 1 base at V and 3 bases at J, with 13 bases between the two ends. CDR3 bases: TGCAGTGCTAGAGCGGCAGGGGCAAACAATCAGCCCCAGCATTTT. Amino acid sequence: CSARAAGANNQPQHF.

This clonotype was counted ten times or more. The chain employs TRBV5-1 and TRBJ2-2; D remains ambiguous. Germline V CDR1 and CDR2: SGHRS, YFSETQ. CDR3 length: 15 amino acids. The ends were cut back, 0 bases at V and 8 bases at J, with 14 bases in the middle. Here the CDR3 DNA reads TGCGCCAGCAGCTTGGGATCCGGGCTCCAAGGGGAGCTGTTTTTT. It specifies CASSLGSGLQGELFF. The whole variable domain, remainder taken from reference TRBV5-1 and TRBJ2-2, is KAGVTQTPRYLIKTRGQQVTLSCSPISGHRSVSWYQQTPGQGLQFLFEYFSETQRNKGNFPGRFSGRQFSNSRSEMNVSTLELGDSALYLCASSLGSGLQGELFFGEGSRLTVL.

This clonotype has a count of ten or more. The J gene is TRBJ1-1, the V gene TRBV20-1, with D unresolved. Germline V CDR1 and CDR2: DFQATT, SNEGSKA (reference sequence). V was trimmed by 1 base and J by 5 bases, leaving 5 bases between them. This CDR3 region has 11 residues. The CDR3, as DNA: TGCAGTGCTAGAGGGAGAACTGAAGCTTTCTTT. This gives the protein CSARGRTEAFF.

This clonotype was detected ten times or more. V and J are TRBV15 and TRBJ2-2, with unresolved D. From germline, CDR1 is LNHNV and CDR2 YYDKDF (reference sequence). The CDR3 loop spans 15 amino acids. Trimming cost V 0 bases and J 0 bases, with 5 bases left between them. CDR3 sequence: CATSRDLANTGELFF. Written as DNA, the CDR3 is TGTGCCACCAGCAGAGATCTCGCGAACACCGGGGAGCTGTTTTTT.

Many counts were recorded for this clonotype. The CDR3 nucleotides read TGCAGTGCCTTTATTCCGGAGACCCAGTACTTC. Protein sequence: CSAFIPETQYF. The chain uses TRBV20-1 and TRBJ2-5; D gene unclear. CDR3 length: 11 amino acids. Trimming took 6 bases from V and 5 from J, leaving 10 bases between them. CDR1 is DFQATT and CDR2 is SNEGSKA in the germline V gene (reference sequence).

This clonotype showed up many times. The chain carries TRBV6-2 or TRBV6-3 and TRBJ1-5; the match to TRBD1 covers 8 bases. Per germline, CDR1 MNHEY and CDR2 SVGEGT. The CDR3 has 16 amino acids. V lost 0 bases, J lost 6 bases, and 7 bases stayed unmatched. The CDR3 reads CASSYSTRGPGQPQHF. DNA for the CDR3: TGTGCCAGCAGTTACTCGACCAGGGGGCCGGGTCAGCCCCAGCATTTT.

This clonotype was seen many times. The chain has TRBV7-2 and TRBJ2-2, with TRBD2 as a possible D gene (7 bases). Germline loops: CDR1 SGHTA, CDR2 FQGNSA. The CDR3 has 15 amino acids. V was trimmed by 7 bases and J by 6 bases, leaving 18 bases between them. DNA for the CDR3: TGTGCCAGCATAGGGGGGGCGGGTGGCGCCGGGGAGCTGTTTTTT. Its protein is CASIGGAGGAGELFF.

Points on this clonotype: It may be a read error: a sequence one base away is much more abundant. This chain connects TRBV5-1 to TRBJ2-2; possibly TRBD2 for D (5 bases). This CDR3 region has 14 residues. V was pared by 7 bases and J by 6 bases, with 16 bases between. Germline V gene sequence: CDR1 SGHRS, CDR2 YFSETQ. CDR3 DNA sequence: TGCGCCAGCCAGCCGGCAACCGGGGCCGGGGAGCTGTTTTTT. This translates into CASQPATGAGELFF.

This clonotype was observed at least ten times. This rearrangement joins TRBV11-2 to TRBJ2-1, with D unresolved. The CDR3 consists of 17 residues. Trimming took 2 bases from V and 1 from J, leaving 15 bases between them. Germline CDR1 SGHAT, CDR2 FQNNGV. The CDR3 loop reads CASSLSPRRKSYNEQFF. The CDR3 bases are TGTGCCAGCAGCTTATCCCCTCGTAGAAAGTCCTACAATGAGCAGTTCTTC.

This clonotype was picked up many times. The chain uses TRBV7-9 and TRBJ1-2, with D unresolved. CDR1 and CDR2 (germline): SEHNR, FQNEAQ (reference sequence). V was trimmed by 5 bases and J by 5 bases, leaving 3 bases between them. The CDR3 is 10 residues long. CDR3 loop: CASSEYGYTF. CDR3 nucleotides: TGTGCCAGCAGCGAATATGGCTACACCTTC.

This clonotype was recorded at least ten times. The V call is TRBV6-5, the J call TRBJ2-7; 10 bases line up with TRBD1. V lost 6 bases and J lost 2; bases outside the gene matches: 4. Germline CDR1 is MNHEY and CDR2 is SVGAGI. The CDR3 is 14 residues long. The CDR3 loop is CASRPGTGAYEQYF. The CDR3 bases are TGTGCCAGCAGACCCGGGACAGGGGCCTACGAGCAGTACTTC.

This clonotype occurred many times. The rearrangement links TRBV10-3 to TRBJ2-7; TRBD2 matches at 14 bases. The CDR3 contains 16 residues. J gave up 2 bases and V 4 bases, and 4 bases lay outside the gene matches. Germline lookup yields CDR1 ENHRY and CDR2 SYGVKD. This CDR3 is CAISVGLAGGTYEQYF. The CDR3 DNA reads as TGTGCCATCAGTGTCGGACTAGCGGGGGGTACCTACGAGCAGTACTTC.

Ten or more counts support this clonotype. The genes are TRBV9 and TRBJ2-3; 11 bases fit TRBD2. Unmatched junction bases numbered 7, after V lost 4 bases and J lost 6 bases. Germline V CDR1 and CDR2: SGDLS, YYNGEE. This CDR3 has 15 amino acids. CDR3 protein: CASSPDSGGADTQYF. Here the CDR3 DNA reads TGTGCCAGCAGCCCTGATAGCGGGGGGGCCGATACGCAGTATTTT.

This clonotype was counted at least ten times. The chain combines TRBV5-1 with TRBJ2-5; possibly TRBD2 for D (6 bases). Trimming left V 0 bases short and J 10 bases short, with 16 bases between. Germline values: CDR1 SGHRS, CDR2 YFSETQ. The CDR3 runs to 14 residues. CDR3 in amino acids: CASSLEGTGEGQYF. The CDR3 DNA is TGCGCCAGCAGCTTGGAGGGGACGGGGGAAGGCCAGTACTTC. The full variable domain, with the rest looked up from reference TRBV5-1 and TRBJ2-5, is KAGVTQTPRYLIKTRGQQVTLSCSPISGHRSVSWYQQTPGQGLQFLFEYFSETQRNKGNFPGRFSGRQFSNSRSEMNVSTLELGDSALYLCASSLEGTGEGQYFGPGTRLLVL.

Many counts were recorded for this clonotype. The chain uses TRBV20-1 and TRBJ2-7; 9 nucleotides agree with TRBD1. Germline CDR1 DFQATT, CDR2 SNEGSKA (reference sequence). Trimming took 1 base from V and 4 from J; bases not matched to a gene: 2. This CDR3 comprises 13 residues. The CDR3 loop reads CSARATGGYEQYF. The DNA of the CDR3 is TGCAGTGCTAGAGCGACAGGGGGTTACGAGCAGTACTTC.

In this sample, this clonotype turned up many times. The chain links TRBV7-2 to TRBJ2-3; the D gene is possibly TRBD1 (6 bases). CDR1 SGHTA and CDR2 FQGNSA come from the germline V gene. This CDR3 has 15 residues. V shed 5 bases and J shed 2 bases, with 14 bases lying between them. The CDR3 DNA reads TGTGCCAGCAGCGGAAGAACAGGGTCCACAGATACGCAGTATTTT. This gives the protein CASSGRTGSTDTQYF.

This clonotype showed up many times. It may be a read error: a sequence one base away is much more abundant. Since no conserved phenylalanine or tryptophan closes the CDR3, a read error is the likely cause. V and J are TRBV7-6 and TRBJ1-6; tentatively, D is TRBD1 (5 bases). Trimming pared 0 bases from V and 5 bases from J, leaving 5 bases between. The CDR3 length is 14 residues. From germline, CDR1 is SGHVS and CDR2 FNYEAQ. The CDR3 DNA reads as TGTGCCAGCAGCTTAGCGGGGGATAATTCACCCCTCCACTGT. This encodes CASSLAGDNSPLHC.